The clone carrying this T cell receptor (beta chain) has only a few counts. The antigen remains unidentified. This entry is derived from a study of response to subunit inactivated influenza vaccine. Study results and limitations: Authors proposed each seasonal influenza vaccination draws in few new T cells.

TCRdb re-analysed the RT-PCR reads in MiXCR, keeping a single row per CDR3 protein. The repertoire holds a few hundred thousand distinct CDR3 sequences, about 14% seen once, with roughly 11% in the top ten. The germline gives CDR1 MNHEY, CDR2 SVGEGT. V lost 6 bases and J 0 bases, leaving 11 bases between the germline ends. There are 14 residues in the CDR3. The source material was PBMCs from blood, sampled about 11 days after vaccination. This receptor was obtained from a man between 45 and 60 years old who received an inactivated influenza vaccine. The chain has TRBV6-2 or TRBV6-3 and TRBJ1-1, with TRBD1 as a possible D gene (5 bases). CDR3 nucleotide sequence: TGTGCCAGCAGCCTATTCAGGGTGAACACTGAAGCTTTCTTT. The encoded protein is CASSLFRVNTEAFF.